The rows below give T cell receptor beta chains drawn from one sample of a study of blood T cell repertoires in COVID-19. Sequencing was performed with immunoSEQ multiplex PCR; in TCRdb, only in-frame clones are kept and a portion is missing. Of 70,000 to 85,000 clones in the sample, approximately 91% were seen once. The source material was peripheral blood. The receptors originated from a man between 65 and 80 years old with active or convalescent COVID-19. Each CDR3 is given with its conserved first and last residue. D genes are given only for firm matches. Clone size is stated in some rows and not others, as once, few, many or a class when expanded.

size: NA; V: TRBV19; D: NA; J: TRBJ2-1; CDR3: CASSIDHQGYNEQFF; DNA: TGTGCCAGTAGTATAGATCATCAGGGATACAATGAGCAGTTCTTC
size: NA; V: TRBV18; D: NA; J: TRBJ1-6; CDR3: CASSPNAGRRYNSPLHF; DNA: TGTGCCAGCTCACCAAACGCAGGGCGAAGGTATAATTCACCCCTCCACTTT
size: NA; V: TRBV4-1; D: TRBD2; J: TRBJ2-7; CDR3: CASSQDSLAGGPYEQYF; DNA: TGCGCCAGCAGCCAAGATTCCCTAGCGGGAGGGCCCTACGAGCAGTACTTC
size: NA; V: TRBV5-1; D: NA; J: TRBJ2-6; CDR3: CASSLDGSPGANVLTF; DNA: TGCGCCAGCAGCTTGGACGGGTCGCCCGGGGCCAACGTCCTGACTTTC
size: few; V: TRBV7-8; D: TRBD1; J: TRBJ2-7; CDR3: CASSLSEGALSYEQYF; DNA: TGTGCCAGCAGCCTCAGCGAGGGGGCCCTCTCCTACGAGCAGTACTTC
size: once; V: TRBV19; D: TRBD1; J: TRBJ1-2; CDR3: CASWTGGGPSYGYTF; DNA: TGTGCCAGCTGGACAGGGGGAGGACCCTCCTATGGCTACACCTTC
size: NA; V: TRBV5-4; D: NA; J: TRBJ1-1; CDR3: CASSENRDLAF; DNA: TGTGCCAGCAGCGAGAACAGGGACCTGGCCTTT
size: NA; V: TRBV30; D: NA; J: TRBJ2-3; CDR3: CAWSVGGSLTTSTDTQYF; DNA: TGTGCCTGGAGTGTAGGGGGTTCTTTGACGACTTCCACAGATACGCAGTATTTT
size: NA; V: TRBV10-2; D: TRBD1; J: TRBJ1-6; CDR3: CASSGDRGRGNSPLHF; DNA: TGCGCCAGCAGCGGGGACAGGGGGCGAGGCAATTCACCCCTCCACTTT
size: NA; V: TRBV28; D: NA; J: TRBJ1-1; CDR3: CASSSPAVKSAFF; DNA: TGTGCCAGCAGCAGCCCAGCGGTGAAGTCAGCTTTCTTT
size: NA; V: TRBV18; D: NA; J: TRBJ1-1; CDR3: CASQSTARAEAFF; DNA: TGTGCCAGCCAATCGACGGCGCGGGCTGAAGCTTTCTTT
size: NA; V: TRBV6-5; D: TRBD1; J: TRBJ2-1; CDR3: CASSRRQGINEQFF; DNA: TGTGCCAGCAGTCGAAGACAGGGCATCAATGAGCAGTTCTTC
size: NA; V: TRBV25-1; D: NA; J: TRBJ1-5; CDR3: CASSESSGGNINQPQHF; DNA: TGTGCCAGCAGTGAATCTAGTGGGGGGAATATCAATCAGCCCCAGCATTTT
size: NA; V: TRBV11-3; D: TRBD1; J: TRBJ2-1; CDR3: CASSQGQGAVNEQFF; DNA: TGTGCCAGCAGCCAGGGACAGGGGGCAGTTAATGAGCAGTTCTTC
size: NA; V: TRBV10-3; D: TRBD1; J: TRBJ1-6; CDR3: CAISRDRGQSPLHF; DNA: TGTGCCATCAGTCGGGACAGGGGACAGTCACCCCTCCACTTT
size: NA; V: TRBV6-1; D: TRBD1; J: TRBJ1-2; CDR3: CASSKGQGNYGYTF; DNA: TGTGCCAGCAGTAAGGGACAGGGGAACTATGGCTACACCTTC
size: NA; V: TRBV10-3; D: NA; J: TRBJ2-3; CDR3: CAISESMSGSTDTQYF; DNA: TGTGCCATCAGTGAGTCGATGAGCGGGAGCACAGATACGCAGTATTTT
size: once; V: TRBV5-1; D: NA; J: TRBJ1-1; CDR3: CASSPKWGLNTEAFF; DNA: TGCGCCAGCAGCCCAAAGTGGGGGCTCAACACTGAAGCTTTCTTT
size: NA; V: TRBV11-2; D: TRBD2; J: TRBJ2-7; CDR3: CASSFLVGTSGSYEQYF; DNA: TGTGCCAGCAGCTTTTTGGTAGGGACTAGCGGTTCCTACGAGCAGTACTTC
size: NA; V: TRBV5-1; D: NA; J: TRBJ1-5; CDR3: CASSLGGGAQPQHF; DNA: TGCGCCAGCAGCTTGGGAGGGGGAGCTCAGCCCCAGCATTTT
size: NA; V: TRBV29-1; D: TRBD2; J: TRBJ2-7; CDR3: CSVESRTSGYEQYF; DNA: TGCAGCGTTGAATCCCGGACTAGTGGTTACGAGCAGTACTTC
size: NA; V: TRBV6-5; D: NA; J: TRBJ1-1; CDR3: CASSYSKQNTEAFF; DNA: TGTGCCAGCAGTTACTCGAAGCAGAACACTGAAGCTTTCTTT
size: NA; V: TRBV19; D: TRBD1; J: TRBJ2-5; CDR3: CATGRGHGTQYF; DNA: TGTGCCACCGGCAGGGGGCATGGGACCCAGTACTTC
size: NA; V: TRBV7-9; D: TRBD1; J: TRBJ1-2; CDR3: CASSTGDLGYTF; DNA: TGTGCCAGCAGCACAGGGGATTTAGGCTACACCTTC
size: NA; V: TRBV7-9; D: NA; J: TRBJ1-6; CDR3: CASSPRGGRGFSPLHF; DNA: TGTGCCAGCAGCCCCCGGGGGGGGAGGGGATTTTCACCCCTCCACTTT
size: NA; V: TRBV7-9; D: NA; J: TRBJ1-1; CDR3: CASSLGAWEAFF; DNA: TGTGCCAGCAGCTTAGGTGCGTGGGAAGCTTTCTTT
size: NA; V: TRBV28; D: NA; J: TRBJ1-5; CDR3: CASSWGRGTSSQPQHF; DNA: TGTGCCAGCAGCTGGGGCAGGGGCACCTCGTCGCAGCCCCAGCATTTT
size: NA; V: TRBV6-1; D: NA; J: TRBJ1-2; CDR3: CASSEVPGEGYGYTF; DNA: TGTGCCAGCAGTGAAGTCCCGGGGGAAGGTTATGGCTACACCTTC
size: once; V: TRBV14; D: TRBD1; J: TRBJ1-1; CDR3: CASSQLTGGGTEAFF; DNA: TGTGCCAGCAGCCAGTTAACAGGGGGCGGCACTGAAGCTTTCTTT
size: few; V: TRBV4-1; D: NA; J: TRBJ1-1; CDR3: CASSQEKGGGRVGLVNTEAFF; DNA: TGCGCCAGCAGCCAAGAAAAGGGAGGAGGCAGGGTGGGACTTGTTAACACTGAAGCTTTCTTT
size: NA; V: TRBV2; D: TRBD2; J: TRBJ2-2; CDR3: CASSAASGLAGELFF; DNA: TGTGCCAGCAGTGCGGCTAGCGGTTTGGCCGGGGAGCTGTTTTTT
size: NA; V: TRBV27; D: TRBD1; J: TRBJ2-7; CDR3: CASSLSRQGARYEQYF; DNA: TGTGCCAGCAGTTTATCCAGACAGGGGGCACGCTACGAGCAGTACTTC
size: NA; V: TRBV2; D: TRBD1; J: TRBJ1-2; CDR3: CASSEALRGQGYTF; DNA: TGTGCCAGCAGTGAAGCGCTTCGGGGACAGGGCTACACCTTC
size: NA; V: TRBV29-1; D: NA; J: TRBJ1-4; CDR3: CSVGPVATNEKLFF; DNA: TGCAGCGTTGGGCCTGTTGCAACTAATGAAAAACTGTTTTTT
size: NA; V: TRBV7-2; D: TRBD1; J: TRBJ1-5; CDR3: CASSGQGGGNQPQHF; DNA: TGTGCCAGCAGCGGTCAGGGGGGAGGCAATCAGCCCCAGCATTTT
size: NA; V: TRBV9; D: NA; J: TRBJ2-1; CDR3: CASSVGGTAGEQFF; DNA: TGTGCCAGCAGCGTAGGTGGAACCGCCGGGGAGCAGTTCTTC
size: NA; V: TRBV12-3/TRBV12-4; D: TRBD1; J: TRBJ1-1; CDR3: CASSRTGGTEAFF; DNA: TGTGCCAGCAGTCGAACAGGGGGCACTGAAGCTTTCTTT